Below, one TCR beta chain is given with its context. TEMRA cells were enriched by FACS, while CD8+ and CD4+ T cells were obtained through a negative isolation that was performed magnetically. Random hexamers served to reverse transcribe roughly 0.45 to 1 ug RNA. TCR beta CDR3 was amplified by immunoSEQ covering 54 Vbeta and 13 Jbeta. MiXCR, applied by TCRdb to the immunoSEQ multiplex PCR reads, yields one record per CDR3 protein. This sample has 180,000 or so distinct CDR3 sequences, with around 95% found just once. The data are from a study of CD8 T cells in Susac syndrome. The germline V and J ends were trimmed by 5 bases and 0 bases, with 5 bases remaining between them. CDR3 length: 13 residues.

This TCR came from a human donor with multiple sclerosis. The chain is built from TRBV12-3 or TRBV12-4 and TRBJ2-1; D call uncertain. The material sequenced was CD4+ T cells from PBMCs. In DNA, the CDR3 is TGTGCCAGCAGTCCCCCCTCCTACAATGAGCAGTTCTTC. This gives the protein CASSPPSYNEQFF.